This is a list of T cell receptor beta chains from one sample in a study of blood T cells in healthy people across ages. TCRdb ran MiXCR on the 5' RACE reads and lists one entry per CDR3 protein. Of around 800,000 distinct CDR3 sequences listed, around 24% are singletons. This sample was also put to use in a study of T cells of mothers and their children.

Source material: blood. The receptors originated from a boy between 5 and 17 years old in good health. Both conserved end residues are part of each CDR3. The order of the fields is D gene, clone size, V gene, J gene, CDR3 DNA, CDR3 protein. D genes are given only for firm matches. Size is stated for part of the rows, as once, few or many counts, or as a class when the clone is expanded.

>-|-|TRBV28|TRBJ1-1
TGTGCCAGCAGTTTCAGTGGTGGGGGGCGCACTGAAGCTTTCTTT
CASSFSGGGRTEAFF
>-|-|TRBV4-1|TRBJ2-1
TGCGCCAGCAGCCCCCTGGGGGAATCCTACAATGAGCAGTTCTTC
CASSPLGESYNEQFF
>-|few|TRBV6-6|TRBJ2-5
TGTGCCAGCAGTACCTCTGACGAGACCCAGTACTTC
CASSTSDETQYF
>TRBD1|-|TRBV5-1|TRBJ2-3
TGCGCCAGCAGCTTCCGGGACAGGGGGCTTGTAGATACGCAGTATTTT
CASSFRDRGLVDTQYF
>-|-|TRBV7-9|TRBJ1-2
TGTGCCAGCAGCTATTCGGAGGGTAACTATGGCTACACCTTC
CASSYSEGNYGYTF
>TRBD2|-|TRBV7-9|TRBJ2-3
TGTGCCAGCAGCCCCTCCGGGACTAGCGAAACGCAGTATTTT
CASSPSGTSETQYF
>-|-|TRBV6-6|TRBJ2-7
TGTGCCAGCAGTTACCCGGGGGTGACGGAGACCTACGAGCAGTACTTC
CASSYPGVTETYEQYF
>TRBD1|-|TRBV15|TRBJ1-4
TGTGCCACCAGCAGAGATGGGCCCCTGACAGGGGGATCGGAAAAACTGTTTTTT
CATSRDGPLTGGSEKLFF
>-|-|TRBV4-1|TRBJ1-4
TGCGCCAGCAGCCAACTAAGGGAAAGTGAAAAACTGTTTTTT
CASSQLRESEKLFF
>-|many|TRBV6-2/TRBV6-3|TRBJ2-7
TGTGCCAGCAGCTTTCGCTCCTACGAGCAGTACTTC
CASSFRSYEQYF
>-|few|TRBV9|TRBJ2-5
TGTGCCAGCAGCCCCCGGGACCGGGGGACCCAGTACTTC
CASSPRDRGTQYF
>-|-|TRBV9|TRBJ1-4
TGTGCCAGCAGCCCGGTCCCGGGACCGGGGCGAGGTGAAAAACTGTTTTTT
CASSPVPGPGRGEKLFF
>-|once|TRBV4-1|TRBJ1-4
TGCGCCAGCAGCCAAGCCTCCTCGGGGAAACTGTTTTTT
CASSQASSGKLFF
>-|-|TRBV6-2/TRBV6-3|TRBJ2-3
TGTGCCAGCAGTCAACCGGTGGATACGCAGTATTTT
CASSQPVDTQYF